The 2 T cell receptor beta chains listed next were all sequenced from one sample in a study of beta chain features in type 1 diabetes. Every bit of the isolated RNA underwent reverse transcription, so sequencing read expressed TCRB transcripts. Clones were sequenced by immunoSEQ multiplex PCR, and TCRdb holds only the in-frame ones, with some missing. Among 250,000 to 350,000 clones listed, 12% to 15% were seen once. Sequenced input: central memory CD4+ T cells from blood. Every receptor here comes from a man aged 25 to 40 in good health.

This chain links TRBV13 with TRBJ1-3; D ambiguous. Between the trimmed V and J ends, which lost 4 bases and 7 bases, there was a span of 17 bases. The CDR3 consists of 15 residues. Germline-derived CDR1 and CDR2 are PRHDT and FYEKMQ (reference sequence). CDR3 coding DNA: TGTGCCAGCAGCTCGGGTACAGTTTTCGTCAACACCATATATTTT. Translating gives CASSSGTVFVNTIYF.

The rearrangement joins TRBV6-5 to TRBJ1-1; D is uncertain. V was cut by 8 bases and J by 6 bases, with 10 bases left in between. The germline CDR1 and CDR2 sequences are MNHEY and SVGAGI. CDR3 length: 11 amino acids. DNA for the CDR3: TGTGCCAGCCTCAGGTACGCTGAAGCTTTCTTT. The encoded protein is CASLRYAEAFF.